One T cell receptor beta chain is described in this entry. Its matching antigen is unknown. These data come from a study of long-term antiretroviral therapy in people with HIV. Findings of the study overall: Compared with controls, HIV repertoires showed narrower CDR3 length ranges. No data on ART adherence, viral resistance or therapy changes.

The CDR3 extends over 14 amino acids. The germline CDR1 and CDR2 sequences are MDHEN and SYDVKM. Trimming took off 1 base at V and 6 bases at J, with 9 bases between the two ends. Researchers ran immunoSEQ v3.0 at survey level. What sequencing targeted per sample was about 35,000-50,000 T-cell genomes. Sequencing was performed with immunoSEQ multiplex PCR; in TCRdb, only in-frame clones are kept and a portion is missing. Of 34,000 or so clones in the sample, approximately 80% are singletons; the top ten hold approximately 6.2%. Samples held about 0.95-11 million cryopreserved PBMC, and DNA extraction followed.

The chain joins TRBV28 to TRBJ1-4; maybe TRBD1 (6 bases). The material sequenced was unsorted PBMCs, taken 0.6 years after starting antiretroviral therapy. The sequence derives from a man between 18 and 29 years old with HIV. In DNA form, the CDR3 reads TGTGCCAGCAGTTTATTGGGGGCGGATGAAAAACTGTTTTTT. It translates to CASSLLGADEKLFF. The variable domain in full, completed from reference TRBV28 and TRBJ1-4, reads DVKVTQSSRYLVKRTGEKVFLECVQDMDHENMFWYRQDPGLGLRLIYFSYDVKMKEKGDIPEGYSVSREKKERFSLILESASTNQTSMYLCASSLLGADEKLFFGSGTQLSVL.